This TCR beta chain was sequenced during a study of response to subunit inactivated influenza vaccine. In TCRdb, the RT-PCR reads were re-called with MiXCR into one record per CDR3 protein. In the table there are a few hundred thousand distinct CDR3 sequences, 9.5% to 13% of which are singletons. The CDR3 is 15 residues long. V was clipped by 1 base and J by 0 bases, with 10 bases between them. In germline, CDR1 is SGHTA, CDR2 FQGNSA. Sequenced material: PBMCs from blood, taken 40 to 50 days after vaccination. The chain is built from TRBV7-2 and TRBJ2-7; maybe TRBD1 (5 bases). This sequence was found in a man over 45 who received an inactivated influenza vaccine. CDR3: CASSLVAGRSYEQYF. Here the CDR3 DNA reads TGTGCCAGCAGCTTAGTAGCAGGGCGCTCCTACGAGCAGTACTTC.